This TCR beta chain was documented in a study of T cells after yellow fever vaccination. This clonotype was seen at least ten times. Its specificity is unknown. Overall study findings and caveats: CD4 and CD8 compartments shared a small share of clonotypes, likely from convergent recombination. Subsequent to the booster, the majority of primary-vaccination clones reappeared (96% CD4, approximately 90% CD8). The secondary T-cell response peaked on day 5, not day 15, but was weaker.

TCRdb re-analysed the 5' RACE reads in MiXCR, keeping a single row per CDR3 protein. The table lists 450,000 to 650,000 distinct CDR3 sequences, 20% to 25% of them singletons, with about 17% in the top ten. CDR3 size: 17 residues. The J segment lost 3 bases and the V segment lost 6 bases, leaving 15 bases of the junction unmatched. CDR1 is MNHEY, CDR2 SVGEGT, per germline. The TCR comes from a man younger than 35 who received the YFV17D yellow fever vaccine. J is TRBJ2-3 and V is TRBV6-2 or TRBV6-3, with 7 bases lining up with TRBD1. The material sequenced was PBMCs, taken approximately 22 days after the first yellow fever vaccination. The DNA for the CDR3 is TGTGCCAGCAGCCTCCCCGGACAGGCCTATGGGACAGATACGCAGTATTTT. This sequence encodes CASSLPGQAYGTDTQYF.